This T cell receptor (beta chain) was observed in a study of T cells in Graves' hyperthyroidism and ophthalmopathy. This clonotype appeared many times. Its target is not known. The CDR3 is 15 residues long. Germline V gives CDR1 LGHDT, CDR2 YNNKEL (reference sequence). V was clipped by 2 bases and J by 2 bases; unmatched bases: 4. Diagnosis of hyperthyroidism was new in patients aged 18 to 65, and its duration was under 2 months. The study excluded patients with uncontrolled infection, other autoimmune disease, pregnancy or lactation. Study outcomes and limitations: Most clonotypes expanded in the thyroid (above 0.001) were also present in blood.

Researchers amplified the TCR beta CDR3 regions from RNA transcripts. An initial round of RT-PCR targeting the TCR CDR3 relied on the HTBI primer set. TCRdb ran MiXCR on the multiplex PCR reads and lists one entry per CDR3 protein. Here the sample spans under 450,000 distinct CDR3 sequences, less than 20% being singletons. Material: blood. This receptor was taken from a woman younger than 30 with Graves' hyperthyroidism. This chain connects TRBV3-1 to TRBJ2-5, with 8 bases aligning to TRBD2. For the CDR3, the DNA is TGTGCCAGCAGCCAAATTGGCGGGAGGCAAGAGACCCAGTACTTC. It specifies CASSQIGGRQETQYF.